This entry features one TCR beta chain sequence. The data were taken from a study of response to subunit inactivated influenza vaccine. One entry per CDR3 protein results from TCRdb running MiXCR on the RT-PCR reads. This table has some 540,000 distinct CDR3 sequences, approximately 22% appearing once. Germline loops: CDR1 SGHTA, CDR2 FQGNSA. V lost 4 bases, J lost 3 bases, and 16 bases lay in between. The CDR3 length is 15 residues. These data also formed part of another study, on T cells expressing NK-cell markers. According to that study: For TCR beta, cDNA was produced by 5'RACE template switching with UMIs. Of the CD8+ T cell pool in 6 or 7 donors, about 1.0-7.5% was accounted for by dominant NKG2C+ clonotypes.

This receptor was taken from a man between 45 and 60 years old who received an inactivated influenza vaccine. The chain employs TRBV7-2 and TRBJ2-7, with no clear D. The sample in question was CD4+ T cells sorted from PBMCs, obtained approximately 12 days after vaccination. The chain's CDR3 is CASSSRQGPDYEQYF. CDR3 DNA: TGTGCCAGCAGCTCTCGACAAGGCCCCGACTACGAGCAGTACTTC.